Given below is one T cell receptor beta chain in context. Its cognate antigen is unknown. The CDR3 covers 14 residues. The germline V gene encodes CDR1 SGDLS and CDR2 YYNGEE. The germline V and J ends were trimmed by 2 bases and 2 bases, with 11 bases remaining between them. This entry is derived from a study of graft-versus-host responses after intestinal transplantation. About the research overall: Multivisceral, liver-intestinal, or isolated intestinal transplants were given to recipients.

TCRdb keeps only in-frame clones here, not all; method: immunoSEQ multiplex PCR. The sample contains about 85,000 clones, about 91% of which appear only once. Whole-study findings and limits: Investigators detected GvH clones in recipient marrow, with some emerging earlier in ileum or blood.

This chain joins TRBV9 and TRBJ2-7; D possibly corresponds to TRBD2 (7 bases). The source material was unstimulated CD8+ T cells sorted from spleen or lymph node cells, sampled before transplant. This clonotype originated in a human donor who was the organ donor for an intestinal transplant. Written as DNA, the CDR3 is TGTGCCAGCAGCGTGGGGGGGGCGGCCTACGAGCAGTACTTC. Its protein product is CASSVGGAAYEQYF.